One and the same sample provided the 8 T cell receptor beta chains below, sequenced in a study of T cell responses to AZD1222 COVID-19 vaccine. Profiling relied on immunoSEQ multiplex PCR, and the TCRdb table lists in-frame clones only, not all of them. The sample shows approximately 60,000 clones, 84% of them seen only once. The sequenced sample was peripheral blood, obtained on day 0 of AZD1222 vaccination. Receptor source: an adult in good health.

This chain connects TRBV27 to TRBJ2-7, with D unclear. The V end lost 2 bases, the J end lost 6 bases, and 11 bases lay between the germline ends. Germline lookup yields CDR1 MNHEY and CDR2 SMNVEV (reference sequence). The CDR3 covers 13 residues. CDR3 sequence (DNA): TGTGCCAGCAGTTTACAAGGGATGGGCGAGCAGTACTTC. This gives the protein CASSLQGMGEQYF.

The V gene is TRBV27, the J gene TRBJ2-3, with 7 bases fitting TRBD2. The CDR3 has 15 residues. CDR1 MNHEY and CDR2 SMNVEV come from the germline V gene (reference sequence). J gave up 7 bases and V 6 bases, and 13 bases lay outside the gene matches. As DNA, the CDR3 is TGTGCCAGCAGCTTAAGGGCGGGAGAGTGGTATACGCAGTATTTT. Its protein is CASSLRAGEWYTQYF.

This clone has a handful of counts. The gene calls are TRBV5-1 and TRBJ2-1; 15 bases line up with TRBD2. Trimming cost V 5 bases and J 3 bases; bases outside gene matches: 12. This CDR3 has 19 residues. Germline V lookup: CDR1 SGHRS, CDR2 YFSETQ. DNA for the CDR3: TGCGCCAGCAGAGCCGGAGGGACTAGCGGGAGGACGATCTACAATGAGCAGTTCTTC. Protein sequence: CASRAGGTSGRTIYNEQFF.

The genes are TRBV19 and TRBJ2-7, with a weak D call TRBD1 (6 bases). This CDR3 has 13 residues. The ends were cut back, 11 bases at V and 2 bases at J, with 16 bases in the middle. Germline lookup yields CDR1 LNHDA and CDR2 SQIVND (reference sequence). CDR3 amino acids: CAVHRVAPYEQYV. In DNA form, the CDR3 reads TGTGCCGTACACAGGGTGGCCCCCTACGAGCAGTACGTC.

CDR3 DNA sequence: TGTGCCAGCAGCGTCCCAGGGGGCCTGAACACCGGGGAGCTGTTTTTT. Translated: CASSVPGGLNTGELFF. The gene calls are TRBV9 and TRBJ2-2; 8 bases match TRBD1. The trim removed 2 bases at V and 1 base at J, leaving 4 bases unmatched. CDR1 is SGDLS, CDR2 YYNGEE, per germline. CDR3 length: 16 amino acids.

A single count supports this clone. The chain uses TRBV12-1 and TRBJ2-1; TRBD2, as called in the table, went unchecked against the DNA. TRBV12-1 represents a pseudogene. This CDR3 contains 17 residues. The CDR3 DNA is TGTGCCAGCAGCTTTGTTCTATTCCCTAGCCCCTACAATGAGCAGTTCTTC. Its translation is CASSFVLFPSPYNEQFF.

V and J are TRBV7-2 and TRBJ2-7; 8 bases align to TRBD1. Germline trimming cut 1 base from V and 3 bases from J; bases unmatched to any gene: 5. CDR1 and CDR2 from the germline V gene are SGHTA and FQGNSA. This CDR3 is 15 amino acids long. CDR3 sequence reads: CASSLGQGMGYEQYF. DNA for the CDR3: TGTGCCAGCAGCTTAGGACAGGGGATGGGCTACGAGCAGTACTTC.

V is TRBV6-1 and J is TRBJ1-6; 7 bases match TRBD1. Germline-derived CDR1 and CDR2 are MNHNS and SASEGT. After removal of 3 bases from V and 11 bases from J, the junction contained 10 bases not matched to a gene. The CDR3 extends over 15 amino acids. As DNA, the CDR3 is TGTGCCAGCAGTGAGAGGATAGGGGGCGAGGCACCCCTCCACTTT. As protein: CASSERIGGEAPLHF.